This T cell receptor (beta chain) was sequenced for a study of OX40 agonist ivuxolimab in advanced cancers. Worth noting for this clone: Other nucleotide sequences from this sample produce the same CDR3.

Assay: immunoSEQ multiplex PCR; the TCRdb copy retains only in-frame clones and omits some. The sample holds tens of thousands of clones, less than 90% seen once. Peripheral blood came from all dose cohorts at three timepoints. This CDR3 region has 13 residues. The ends were cut back, 1 base at V and 2 bases at J, with 8 bases in the middle. Germline lookup yields CDR1 GTSNPN and CDR2 SVGIG (reference sequence). The material sequenced was CD4+ or CD8+ T cells sorted from blood, taken in a trial of the OX40 agonist ivuxolimab. The chain has TRBV30 and TRBJ2-5, with D possibly matching TRBD1 (6 bases). The TCR comes from an adult with an advanced solid tumor such as melanoma, head and neck, liver or kidney cancer. The CDR3 loop reads CAWSGGLQETQYF. CDR3 DNA: TGTGCCTGGAGTGGGGGGCTTCAAGAGACCCAGTACTTC.